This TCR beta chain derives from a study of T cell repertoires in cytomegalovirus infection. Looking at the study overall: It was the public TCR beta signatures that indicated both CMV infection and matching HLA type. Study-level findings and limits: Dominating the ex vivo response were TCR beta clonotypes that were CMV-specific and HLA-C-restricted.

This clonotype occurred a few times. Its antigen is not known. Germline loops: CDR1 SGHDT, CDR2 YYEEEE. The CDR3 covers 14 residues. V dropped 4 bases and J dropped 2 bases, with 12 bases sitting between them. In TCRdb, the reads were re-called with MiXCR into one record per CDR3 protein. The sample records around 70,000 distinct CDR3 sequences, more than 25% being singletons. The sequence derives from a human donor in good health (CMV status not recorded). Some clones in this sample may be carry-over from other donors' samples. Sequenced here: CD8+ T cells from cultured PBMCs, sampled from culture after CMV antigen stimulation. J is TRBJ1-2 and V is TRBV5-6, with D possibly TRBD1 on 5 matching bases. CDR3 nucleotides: TGTGCCAGCAGCATACCTCAGGGAAACTATGGCTACACCTTC. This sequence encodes CASSIPQGNYGYTF.